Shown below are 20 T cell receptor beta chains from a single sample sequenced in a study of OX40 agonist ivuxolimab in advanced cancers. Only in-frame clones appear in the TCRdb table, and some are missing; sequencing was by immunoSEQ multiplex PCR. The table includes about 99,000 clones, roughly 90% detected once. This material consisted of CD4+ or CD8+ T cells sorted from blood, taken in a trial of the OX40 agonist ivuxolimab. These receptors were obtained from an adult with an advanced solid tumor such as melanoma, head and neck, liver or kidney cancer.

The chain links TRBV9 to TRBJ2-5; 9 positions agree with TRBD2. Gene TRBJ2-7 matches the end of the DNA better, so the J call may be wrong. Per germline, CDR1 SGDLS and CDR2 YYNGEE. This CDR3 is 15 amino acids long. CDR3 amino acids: CASSVSGTSIVEQYF. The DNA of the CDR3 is TGTGCCAGCAGCGTGTCCGGGACTAGCATTGTCGAGCAGTACTTC.

The CDR3 here is CASSPAWDRRADEQFF. The CDR3 DNA reads as TGTGCCAGCAGCCCCGCCTGGGACAGAAGAGCCGATGAGCAGTTCTTC. V gene TRBV14 combines with J gene TRBJ2-1; 7 positions match TRBD1. The trim removed 4 bases at V and 8 bases at J, leaving 14 bases unmatched. Per the germline V gene, CDR1 is SGHDN and CDR2 is FVKESK. The CDR3 is made up of 16 amino acids.

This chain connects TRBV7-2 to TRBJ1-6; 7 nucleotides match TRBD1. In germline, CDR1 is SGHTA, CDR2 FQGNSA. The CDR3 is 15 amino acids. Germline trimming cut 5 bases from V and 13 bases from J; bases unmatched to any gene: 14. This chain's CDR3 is CASSQDRTGRRPLHF. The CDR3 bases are TGTGCCAGCAGCCAGGACCGGACAGGACGGCGTCCCCTCCACTTT.

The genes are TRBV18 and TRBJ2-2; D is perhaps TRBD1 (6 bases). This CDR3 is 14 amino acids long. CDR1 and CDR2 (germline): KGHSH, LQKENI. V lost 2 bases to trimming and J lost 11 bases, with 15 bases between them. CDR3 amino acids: CASSPKQGSGELFF. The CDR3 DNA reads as TGTGCCAGCTCACCAAAACAGGGTTCGGGAGAGCTGTTTTTT.

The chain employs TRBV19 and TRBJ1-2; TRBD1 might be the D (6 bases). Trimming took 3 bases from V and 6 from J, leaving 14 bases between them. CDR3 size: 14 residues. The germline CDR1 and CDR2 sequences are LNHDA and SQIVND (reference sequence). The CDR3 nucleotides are TGTGCCAGTAGTATGGCGGGGGGCGCACATGGCTACACCTTC. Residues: CASSMAGGAHGYTF. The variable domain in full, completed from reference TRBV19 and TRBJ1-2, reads DGGITQSPKYLFRKEGQNVTLSCEQNLNHDAMYWYRQDPGQGLRLIYYSQIVNDFQKGDIAEGYSVSREKKESFPLTVTSAQKNPTAFYLCASSMAGGAHGYTFGSGTRLTVV.

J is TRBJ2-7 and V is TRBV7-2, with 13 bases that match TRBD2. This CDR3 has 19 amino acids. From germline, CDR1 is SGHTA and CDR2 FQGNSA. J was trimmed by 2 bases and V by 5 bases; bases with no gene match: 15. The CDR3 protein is CASSPDHTGLAGITYEQYF. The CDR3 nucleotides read TGTGCCAGCAGCCCCGACCACACGGGACTAGCGGGAATCACCTACGAGCAGTACTTC.

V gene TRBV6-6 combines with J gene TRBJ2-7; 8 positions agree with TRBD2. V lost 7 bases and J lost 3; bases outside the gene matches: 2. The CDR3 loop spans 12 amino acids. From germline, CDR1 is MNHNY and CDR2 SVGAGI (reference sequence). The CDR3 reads CASKAGDYEQYF. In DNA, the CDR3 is TGTGCCAGCAAAGCGGGAGACTACGAGCAGTACTTC.

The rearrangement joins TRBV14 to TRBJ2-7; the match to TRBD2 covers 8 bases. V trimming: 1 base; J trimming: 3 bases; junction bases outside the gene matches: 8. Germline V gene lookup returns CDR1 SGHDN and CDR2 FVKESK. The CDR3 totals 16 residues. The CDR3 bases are TGTGCCAGCAGCCAAGGGTCCAGCGGGAGCCTCTACGAGCAGTACTTC. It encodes CASSQGSSGSLYEQYF.

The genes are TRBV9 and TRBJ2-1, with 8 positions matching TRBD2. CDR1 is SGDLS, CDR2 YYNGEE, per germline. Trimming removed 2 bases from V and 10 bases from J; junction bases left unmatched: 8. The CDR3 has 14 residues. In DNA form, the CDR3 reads TGTGCCAGCAGCGTTGGTAGCGGGACATGGGAGCAGTTCTTC. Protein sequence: CASSVGSGTWEQFF. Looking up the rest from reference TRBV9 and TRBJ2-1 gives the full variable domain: DSGVTQTPKHLITATGQRVTLRCSPRSGDLSVYWYQQSLDQGLQFLIQYYNGEERAKGNILERFSAQQFPDLHSELNLSSLELGDSALYFCASSVGSGTWEQFFGPGTRLTVL.

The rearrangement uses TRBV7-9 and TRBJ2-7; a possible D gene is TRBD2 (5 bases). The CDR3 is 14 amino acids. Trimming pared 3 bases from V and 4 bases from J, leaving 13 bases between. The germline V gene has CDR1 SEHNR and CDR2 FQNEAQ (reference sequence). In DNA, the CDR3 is TGTGCCAGCAGCTTTCGCTCGGGAAAATACGAGCAGTACTTC. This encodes CASSFRSGKYEQYF.

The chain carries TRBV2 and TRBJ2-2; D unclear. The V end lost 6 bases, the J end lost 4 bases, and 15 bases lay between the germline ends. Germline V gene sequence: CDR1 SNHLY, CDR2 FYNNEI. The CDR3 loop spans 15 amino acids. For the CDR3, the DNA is TGTGCCAGCAGCTTAGCCCAGGTTCGCACCGGGGAGCTGTTTTTT. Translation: CASSLAQVRTGELFF.

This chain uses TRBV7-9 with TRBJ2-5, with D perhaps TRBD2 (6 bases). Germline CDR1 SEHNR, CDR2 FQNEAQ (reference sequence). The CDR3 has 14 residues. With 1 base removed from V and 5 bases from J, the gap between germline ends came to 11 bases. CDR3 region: CASSLVEGGETQYF. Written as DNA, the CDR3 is TGTGCCAGCAGCTTAGTGGAGGGTGGGGAGACCCAGTACTTC. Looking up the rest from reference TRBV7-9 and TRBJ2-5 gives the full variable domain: DTGVSQNPRHKITKRGQNVTFRCDPISEHNRLYWYRQTLGQGPEFLTYFQNEAQLEKSRLLSDRFSAERPKGSFSTLEIQRTEQGDSAMYLCASSLVEGGETQYFGPGTRLLVL.

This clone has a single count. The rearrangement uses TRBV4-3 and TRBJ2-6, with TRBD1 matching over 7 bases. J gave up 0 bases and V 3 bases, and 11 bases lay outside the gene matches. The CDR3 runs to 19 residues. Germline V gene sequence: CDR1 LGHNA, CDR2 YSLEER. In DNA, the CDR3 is TGCGCCAGCAGCCAGGTCACCGGGACAGCCGACTCTGGGGCCAACGTCCTGACTTTC. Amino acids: CASSQVTGTADSGANVLTF.

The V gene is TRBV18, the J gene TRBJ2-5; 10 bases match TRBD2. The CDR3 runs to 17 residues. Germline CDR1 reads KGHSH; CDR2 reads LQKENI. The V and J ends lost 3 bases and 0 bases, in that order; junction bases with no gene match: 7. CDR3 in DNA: TGTGCCAGCTCACCTTGGACTAGCGGAGCGTACCAAGAGACCCAGTACTTC. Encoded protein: CASSPWTSGAYQETQYF.

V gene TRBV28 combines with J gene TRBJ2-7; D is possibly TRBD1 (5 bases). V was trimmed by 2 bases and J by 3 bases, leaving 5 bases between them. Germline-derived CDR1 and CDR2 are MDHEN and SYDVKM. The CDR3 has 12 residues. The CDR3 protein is CASSLDSYEQYF. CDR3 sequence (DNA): TGTGCCAGCAGTTTAGACAGCTACGAGCAGTACTTC.

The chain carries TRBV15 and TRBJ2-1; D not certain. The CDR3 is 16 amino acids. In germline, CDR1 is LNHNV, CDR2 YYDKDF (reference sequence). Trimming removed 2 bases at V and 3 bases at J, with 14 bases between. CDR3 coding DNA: TGTGCCACCAGCAGACTCGAGGAACTCGTCTACAATGAGCAGTTCTTC. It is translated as CATSRLEELVYNEQFF.

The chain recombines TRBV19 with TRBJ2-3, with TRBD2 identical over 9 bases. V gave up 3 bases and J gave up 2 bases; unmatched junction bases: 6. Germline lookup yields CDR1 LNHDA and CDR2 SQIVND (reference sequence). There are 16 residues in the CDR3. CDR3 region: CASSISPSGVTDTQYF. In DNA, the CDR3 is TGTGCCAGTAGTATCTCCCCTAGCGGGGTCACAGATACGCAGTATTTT.

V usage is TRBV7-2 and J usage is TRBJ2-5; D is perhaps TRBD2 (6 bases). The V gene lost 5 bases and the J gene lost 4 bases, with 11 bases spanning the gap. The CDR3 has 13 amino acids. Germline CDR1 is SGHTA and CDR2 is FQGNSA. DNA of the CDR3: TGTGCCAGCAGCCGGACGGAGGGAGAGACCCAGTACTTC. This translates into CASSRTEGETQYF.

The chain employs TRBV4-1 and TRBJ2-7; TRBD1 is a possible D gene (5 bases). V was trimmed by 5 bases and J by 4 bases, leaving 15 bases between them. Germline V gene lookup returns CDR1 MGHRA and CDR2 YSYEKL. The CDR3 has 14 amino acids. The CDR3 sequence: CASSFQDSQYEQYF. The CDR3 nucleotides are TGCGCCAGCAGCTTTCAAGACAGCCAATACGAGCAGTACTTC.

The CDR3 sequence is CASGPSGRMNNEQFF. The DNA for the CDR3 is TGTGCTAGTGGTCCATCCGGGAGGATGAACAATGAGCAGTTCTTC. The V gene is TRBV12-5, the J gene TRBJ2-1, with TRBD2 matching 7 bases. V shed 5 bases, J shed 5 bases, and the junction held 9 bases outside the gene matches. The CDR3 runs to 15 residues. Looked up from germline, CDR1 is LGHNT and CDR2 is FRNRAP.